This is a list of T cell receptor beta chains from one sample in a study of blood T cell repertoires in COVID-19. Only in-frame clones appear in the TCRdb table, and some are missing; sequencing was by immunoSEQ multiplex PCR. The table has around 230,000 clones, more than 70% seen once. Specimen: peripheral blood. The receptors were gathered from a woman between 45 and 65 years old with acute or convalescent COVID-19. Each CDR3 is given with its conserved first and last residue. The order of the fields is clone size, V gene, J gene, D gene, CDR3 protein, CDR3 DNA. The D gene is left open where the match is weak. For some rows the clone size is stated as once, few or many, or as a class when expanded; others skip it.

few	TRBV5-3	TRBJ2-7	TRBD2	CALNLGLAREQYF	TGTGCCCTAAACCTCGGACTAGCTCGTGAGCAGTACTTC
NA	TRBV3-1/TRBV3-2	TRBJ2-7	TRBD2	CASSQVPSGGLWEQYF	TGTGCCAGCAGCCAAGTCCCATCGGGAGGGCTGTGGGAGCAGTACTTC
NA	TRBV29-1	TRBJ2-2	NA	CSVQGSTGELFF	TGCAGCGTTCAGGGTTCAACCGGGGAGCTGTTTTTT
NA	TRBV10-3	TRBJ2-3	TRBD2	CAISSGTSGTDTQYF	TGTGCCATCAGTTCCGGGACTAGCGGAACAGATACGCAGTATTTT
once	TRBV14	TRBJ2-3	TRBD1	CASSPGQRNTDTQYF	TGTGCCAGCAGCCCGGGACAGCGAAACACAGATACGCAGTATTTT
NA	TRBV21-1	TRBJ2-3	NA	CASRISGSLTDTQYF	TGTGCCAGCAGAATTAGCGGGAGCCTAACCGATACGCAGTATTTT
NA	TRBV15	TRBJ1-6	NA	CATSRDSQGTKASPLHF	TGTGCCACCAGCAGAGATAGTCAGGGAACAAAGGCGTCACCCCTCCACTTT
NA	TRBV27	TRBJ2-7	TRBD2	CASRTSAAYEQYF	TGTGCCAGCAGGACTAGCGCGGCGTACGAGCAGTACTTC
NA	TRBV18	TRBJ1-5	TRBD1	CASSPFPDRGSNQPQHF	TGTGCCAGCTCACCATTCCCGGACAGGGGAAGCAATCAGCCCCAGCATTTT
NA	TRBV29-1	TRBJ2-7	NA	CSVGGPGQSYEQYF	TGCAGCGTTGGCGGCCCGGGACAATCCTACGAGCAGTACTTC
NA	TRBV6-6	TRBJ1-2	TRBD1	CASTQTGGLYGYTF	TGTGCCAGCACCCAGACAGGGGGCCTCTATGGCTACACCTTC